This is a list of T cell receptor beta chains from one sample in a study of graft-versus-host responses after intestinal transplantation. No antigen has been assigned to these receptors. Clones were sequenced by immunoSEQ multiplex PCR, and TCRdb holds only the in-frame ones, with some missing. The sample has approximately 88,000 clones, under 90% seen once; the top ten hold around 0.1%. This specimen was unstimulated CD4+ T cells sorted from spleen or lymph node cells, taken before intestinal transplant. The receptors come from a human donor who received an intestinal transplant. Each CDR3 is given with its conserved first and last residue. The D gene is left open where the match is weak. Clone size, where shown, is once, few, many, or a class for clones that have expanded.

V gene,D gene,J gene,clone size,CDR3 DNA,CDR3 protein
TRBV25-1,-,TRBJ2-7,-,TGTGCCAGCAGTGATTCCCCGTACGAGCAGTACTTC,CASSDSPYEQYF
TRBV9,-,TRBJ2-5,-,TGTGCCAGCAGCGTAGACGGGACAGGTCGGGGGGAGCAGTACTTC,CASSVDGTGRGEQYF
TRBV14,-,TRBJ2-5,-,TGTGCCAGCAGCCATAGCGAGACCCAGTACTTC,CASSHSETQYF
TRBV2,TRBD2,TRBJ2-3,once,TGTGCCAGCAGTGAAAGGGAGGGGCAGGAAAGGTATTTT,CASSEREGQERYF
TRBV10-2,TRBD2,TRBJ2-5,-,TGCGCCAGCAGTGTGACTAGCGGTCAAGAGACCCAGTACTTC,CASSVTSGQETQYF
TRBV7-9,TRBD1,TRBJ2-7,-,TGTGCCAGCAGCTCCTCGGGACAGGTCTTTGCTTGGCAGTACTTC,CASSSSGQVFAWQYF
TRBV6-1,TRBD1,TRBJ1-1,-,TGTGCCAGCAGTGAAGCGTCAGGGGGCGGCGGAGCTTTCTTT,CASSEASGGGGAFF
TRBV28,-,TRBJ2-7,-,TGTGCCAGCAGTTCGAACAGGGCAGCCTACGAGCAGTACTTC,CASSSNRAAYEQYF
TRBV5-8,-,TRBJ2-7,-,TGTGCCAGCAGCTTTACAGGGAAAGGCTCCTACGAGCAGTACTTC,CASSFTGKGSYEQYF
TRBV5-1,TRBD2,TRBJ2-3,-,TGCGCCAGCAGCCCGGAGGTAGCGGGGACAGATACGCAGTATTTT,CASSPEVAGTDTQYF
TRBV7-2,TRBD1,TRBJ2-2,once,TGTGCCAGCAGCTTTCTGGGACAGGGGAACACCGGGGAGCTGTTTTTT,CASSFLGQGNTGELFF
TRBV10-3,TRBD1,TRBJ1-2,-,TGTGCCATCAGTGGGGGACAGGGGGGAGGCTATGGCTACACCTTC,CAISGGQGGGYGYTF
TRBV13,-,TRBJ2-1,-,TGTGCCAGCAGCTTTAACAATGAGCAGTTCTTC,CASSFNNEQFF
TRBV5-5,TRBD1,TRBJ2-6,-,TGTGCCAGCTACCCAGGGGGCACCTCTGGGGCCAACGTCCTGACTTTC,CASYPGGTSGANVLTF
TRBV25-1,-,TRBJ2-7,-,TGTGCCAGCAGTGAATTCAAGGGGGGGAGCTACGAGCAGTACTTC,CASSEFKGGSYEQYF
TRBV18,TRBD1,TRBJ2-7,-,TGTGCCAGCTCACCCCCCGGGACAGGACATAACGAGCAGTACTTC,CASSPPGTGHNEQYF
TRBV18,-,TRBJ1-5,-,TGTGCCAGCTCACGCGATCAGGTACCCCTGAATCAGCCCCAGCATTTT,CASSRDQVPLNQPQHF
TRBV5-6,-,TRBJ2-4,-,TGTGCCAGCAGCATAGACAGAGCCAAAAACATTCAGTACTTC,CASSIDRAKNIQYF
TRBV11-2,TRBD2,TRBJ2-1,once,TGTGCCAGCAGCTTCCCGACTAGCGGGGATGAGCAGTTCTTC,CASSFPTSGDEQFF
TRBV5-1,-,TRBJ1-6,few,TGCGCCAGCAGCCGGAGCGGGATTCCCGATGGTTCACCCCTCCACTTT,CASSRSGIPDGSPLHF
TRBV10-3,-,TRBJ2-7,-,TGTGCCATCAGAGAGTCCCGGGACACCGAGCAGTACTTC,CAIRESRDTEQYF
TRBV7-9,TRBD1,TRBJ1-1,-,TGTGCCAGCAGCCTCCACAGGGGTCTGAACACCGAAGCTTTCTTT,CASSLHRGLNTEAFF
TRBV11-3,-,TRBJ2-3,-,TGTGCCAGCAGCTTCTTAGCTACCGATACGCAGTATTTT,CASSFLATDTQYF
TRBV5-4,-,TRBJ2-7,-,TGTGCCAGCAGCCTGGGTACCGCGTCCTACGAGCAGTACTTC,CASSLGTASYEQYF
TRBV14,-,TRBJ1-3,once,TGTGCCAGCAGCCTAGGAAACACCATATATTTT,CASSLGNTIYF
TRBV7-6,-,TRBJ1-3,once,TGTGCCAGCAGCTTATTAGGGGGACGGAACACCATATATTTT,CASSLLGGRNTIYF
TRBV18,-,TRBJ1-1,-,TGTGCCAGCTCAACAAGTTACGAAGCTTTCTTT,CASSTSYEAFF
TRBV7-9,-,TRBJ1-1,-,TGTGCCAGCAGCATACTTCAGGGGACCACTGAAGCTTTCTTT,CASSILQGTTEAFF
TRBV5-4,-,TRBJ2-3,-,TGTGCCAGCGCCAGGGGAATTCCCGATACGCAGTATTTT,CASARGIPDTQYF
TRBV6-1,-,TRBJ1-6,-,TGTGCCAGCAGTGAAGTGGGGAGGACCGGGAATTCACCCCTCCACTTT,CASSEVGRTGNSPLHF
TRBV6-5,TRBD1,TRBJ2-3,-,TGTGCCAGCATTGATAACAGGGGATCAGATACGCAGTATTTT,CASIDNRGSDTQYF
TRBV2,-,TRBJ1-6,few,TGTGCCAGCAGTGCAGAGACAAACTATAATTCACCCCTCCACTTT,CASSAETNYNSPLHF